This T cell receptor beta chain is drawn from a study of blood T cells in healthy people across ages. This CDR3 is 14 amino acids long. V was clipped by 6 bases and J by 5 bases; unmatched bases: 7. The germline CDR1 and CDR2 sequences are SNHLY and FYNNEI. PCR was performed a second time for about 7 to 12 cycles using a sample-barcoded 5' primer and a J-beta primer mix. TCRdb re-called the 5' RACE reads with MiXCR, one entry per CDR3 protein. The sample contains about 680,000 distinct CDR3 sequences, around 45% of which appear only once. This TCR was sampled from a woman aged 55-70 years in good health. The chain employs TRBV2 and TRBJ1-5, with 7 nucleotides matching TRBD1. Sequencing was performed on blood. CDR3 in amino acids: CASSATGRHQPQHF. The DNA of the CDR3 is TGTGCCAGCAGCGCGACAGGGCGCCATCAGCCCCAGCATTTT.